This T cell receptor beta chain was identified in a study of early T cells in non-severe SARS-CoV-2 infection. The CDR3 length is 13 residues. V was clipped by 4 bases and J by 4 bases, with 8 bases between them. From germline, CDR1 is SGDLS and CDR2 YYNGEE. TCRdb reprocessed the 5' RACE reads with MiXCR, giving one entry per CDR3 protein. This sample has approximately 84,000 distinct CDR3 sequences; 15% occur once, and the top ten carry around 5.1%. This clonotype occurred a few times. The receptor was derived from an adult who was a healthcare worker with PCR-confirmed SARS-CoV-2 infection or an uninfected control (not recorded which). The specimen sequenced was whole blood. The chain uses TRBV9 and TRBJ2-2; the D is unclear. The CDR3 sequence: CASSQSTTGELFF. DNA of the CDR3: TGTGCCAGCAGCCAGTCTACCACCGGGGAGCTGTTTTTT.